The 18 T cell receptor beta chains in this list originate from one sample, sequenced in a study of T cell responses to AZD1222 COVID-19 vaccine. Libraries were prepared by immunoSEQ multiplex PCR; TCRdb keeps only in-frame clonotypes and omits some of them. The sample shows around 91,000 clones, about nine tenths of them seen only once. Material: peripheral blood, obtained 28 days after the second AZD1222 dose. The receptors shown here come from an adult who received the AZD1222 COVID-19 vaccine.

In DNA form, the CDR3 reads TGTGCCAGCTCAAGACAGGGGTCGGTCACTGAAGCTTTCTTT. This encodes CASSRQGSVTEAFF. The chain links TRBV7-2 to TRBJ1-1; 8 nucleotides match TRBD1. The J segment lost 4 bases and the V segment lost 8 bases, leaving 9 bases of the junction unmatched. The CDR3 consists of 14 residues. Germline-derived CDR1 and CDR2 are SGHTA and FQGNSA.

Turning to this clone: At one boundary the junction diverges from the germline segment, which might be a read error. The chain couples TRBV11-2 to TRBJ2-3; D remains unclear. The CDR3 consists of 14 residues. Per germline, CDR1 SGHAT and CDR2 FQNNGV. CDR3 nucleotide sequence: TGTGCCAGCAGCGTAGATAGTGTTTCGAATACGCAGTATTTT. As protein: CASSVDSVSNTQYF. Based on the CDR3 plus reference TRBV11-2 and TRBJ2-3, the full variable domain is EAGVAQSPRYKIIEKRQSVAFWCNPISGHATLYWYQQILGQGPKLLIQFQNNGVVDDSQLPKDRFSAERLKGVDSTLKIQPAKLEDSAVYLCASSVDSVSNTQYFGPGTRLTVL.

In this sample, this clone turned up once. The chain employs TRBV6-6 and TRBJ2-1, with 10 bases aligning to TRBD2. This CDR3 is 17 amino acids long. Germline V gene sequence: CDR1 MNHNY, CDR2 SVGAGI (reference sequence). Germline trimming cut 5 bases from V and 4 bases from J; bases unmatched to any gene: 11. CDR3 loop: CASSPRGSGRQYNEQFF. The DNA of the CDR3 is TGTGCCAGCAGTCCCCGAGGTAGCGGGAGGCAATACAATGAGCAGTTCTTC.

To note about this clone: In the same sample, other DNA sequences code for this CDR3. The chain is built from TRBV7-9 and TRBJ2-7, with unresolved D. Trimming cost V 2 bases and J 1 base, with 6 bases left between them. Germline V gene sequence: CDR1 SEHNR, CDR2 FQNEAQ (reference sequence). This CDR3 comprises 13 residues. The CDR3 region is CASSLLASYEQYF. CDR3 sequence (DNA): TGTGCCAGCAGCTTACTCGCTTCCTACGAGCAGTACTTC.

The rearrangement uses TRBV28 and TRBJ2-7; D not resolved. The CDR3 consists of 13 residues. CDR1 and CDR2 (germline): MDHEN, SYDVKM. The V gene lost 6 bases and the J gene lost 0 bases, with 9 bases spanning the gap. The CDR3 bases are TGTGCCAGCAGACTCCACAGCTCCTACGAGCAGTACTTC. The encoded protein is CASRLHSSYEQYF.

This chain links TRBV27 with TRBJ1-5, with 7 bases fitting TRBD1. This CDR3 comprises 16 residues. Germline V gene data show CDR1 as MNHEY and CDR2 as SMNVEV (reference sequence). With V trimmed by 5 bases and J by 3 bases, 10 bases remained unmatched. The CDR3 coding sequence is TGTGCCAGCAGTCCCGGGGACAGCCGTTCCAATCAGCCCCAGCATTTT. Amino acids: CASSPGDSRSNQPQHF.

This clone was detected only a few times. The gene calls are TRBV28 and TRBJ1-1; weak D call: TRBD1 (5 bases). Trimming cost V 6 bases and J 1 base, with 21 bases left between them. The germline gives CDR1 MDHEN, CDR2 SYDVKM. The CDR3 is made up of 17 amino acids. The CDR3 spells CASSLGGTPSRNTEAFF. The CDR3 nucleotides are TGTGCCAGCAGCCTCGGGGGAACTCCGTCTAGGAACACTGAAGCTTTCTTT.

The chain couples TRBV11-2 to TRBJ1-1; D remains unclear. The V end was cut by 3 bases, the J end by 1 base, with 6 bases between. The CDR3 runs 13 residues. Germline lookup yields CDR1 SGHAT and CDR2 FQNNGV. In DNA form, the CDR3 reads TGTGCCAGCAGCTTTCAACCGAACACTGAAGCTTTCTTT. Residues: CASSFQPNTEAFF. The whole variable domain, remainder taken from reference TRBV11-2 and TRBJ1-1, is EAGVAQSPRYKIIEKRQSVAFWCNPISGHATLYWYQQILGQGPKLLIQFQNNGVVDDSQLPKDRFSAERLKGVDSTLKIQPAKLEDSAVYLCASSFQPNTEAFFGQGTRLTVV.

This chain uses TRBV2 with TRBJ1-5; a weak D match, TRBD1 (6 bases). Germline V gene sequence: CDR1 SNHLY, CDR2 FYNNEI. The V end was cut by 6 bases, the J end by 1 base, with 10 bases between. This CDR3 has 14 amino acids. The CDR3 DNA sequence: TGTGCCAGCAGCATACAGGGAAGCAATCAGCCCCAGCATTTT. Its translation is CASSIQGSNQPQHF.

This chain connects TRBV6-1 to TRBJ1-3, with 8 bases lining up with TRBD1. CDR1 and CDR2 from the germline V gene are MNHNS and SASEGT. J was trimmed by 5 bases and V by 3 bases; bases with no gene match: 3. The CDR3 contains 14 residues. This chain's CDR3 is CASSDQGARNTIYF. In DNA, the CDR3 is TGTGCCAGCAGTGACCAGGGGGCCCGAAACACCATATATTTT.

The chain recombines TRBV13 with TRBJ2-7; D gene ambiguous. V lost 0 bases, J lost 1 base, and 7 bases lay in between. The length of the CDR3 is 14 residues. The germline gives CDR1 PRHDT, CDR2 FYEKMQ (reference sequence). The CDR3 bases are TGTGCCAGCAGCTTAGGGGGTAGATCCTACGAGCAGTACTTC. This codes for CASSLGGRSYEQYF.

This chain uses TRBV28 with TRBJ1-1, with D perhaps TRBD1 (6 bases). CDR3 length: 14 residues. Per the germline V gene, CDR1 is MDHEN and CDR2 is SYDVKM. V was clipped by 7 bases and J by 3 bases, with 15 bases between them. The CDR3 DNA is TGTGCCAGCACCCCTGGGGGGGCTCACACTGAAGCTTTCTTT. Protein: CASTPGGAHTEAFF.

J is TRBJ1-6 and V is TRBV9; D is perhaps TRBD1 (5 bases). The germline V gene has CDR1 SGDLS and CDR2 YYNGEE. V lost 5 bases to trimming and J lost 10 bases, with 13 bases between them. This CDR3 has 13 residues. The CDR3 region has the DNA TGTGCCAGCAGGTTCGACGGGGGATCACCCCTCCACTTT. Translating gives CASRFDGGSPLHF.

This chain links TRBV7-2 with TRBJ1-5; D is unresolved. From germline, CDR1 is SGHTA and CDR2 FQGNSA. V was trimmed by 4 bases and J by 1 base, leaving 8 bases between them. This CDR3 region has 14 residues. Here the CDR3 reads CASSSFLSNQPQHF. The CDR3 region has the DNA TGTGCCAGCAGCTCCTTCCTCAGCAATCAGCCCCAGCATTTT. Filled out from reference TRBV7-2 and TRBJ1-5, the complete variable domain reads GAGVSQSPSNKVTEKGKDVELRCDPISGHTALYWYRQSLGQGLEFLIYFQGNSAPDKSGLPSDRFSAERTGGSVSTLTIQRTQQEDSAVYLCASSSFLSNQPQHFGDGTRLSIL.

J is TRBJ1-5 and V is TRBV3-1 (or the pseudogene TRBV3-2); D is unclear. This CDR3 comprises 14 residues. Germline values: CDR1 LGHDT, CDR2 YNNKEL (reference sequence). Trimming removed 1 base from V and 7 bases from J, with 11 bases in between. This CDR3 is CASSQGKLGQPQHF. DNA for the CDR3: TGTGCCAGCAGCCAAGGTAAATTAGGGCAGCCCCAGCATTTT.

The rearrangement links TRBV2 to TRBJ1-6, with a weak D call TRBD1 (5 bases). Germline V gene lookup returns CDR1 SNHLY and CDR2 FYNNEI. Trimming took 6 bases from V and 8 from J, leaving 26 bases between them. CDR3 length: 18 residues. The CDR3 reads CASRDPRGAQGIHSPLHF. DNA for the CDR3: TGTGCCAGCAGAGACCCTAGGGGCGCCCAGGGCATTCATTCACCCCTCCACTTT.

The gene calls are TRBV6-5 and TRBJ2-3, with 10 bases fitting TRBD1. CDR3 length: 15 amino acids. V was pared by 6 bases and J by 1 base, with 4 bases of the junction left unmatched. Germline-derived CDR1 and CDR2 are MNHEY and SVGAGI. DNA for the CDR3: TGTGCCAGCAGCGGACAGGGGGTGGGCACAGATACGCAGTATTTT. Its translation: CASSGQGVGTDTQYF.

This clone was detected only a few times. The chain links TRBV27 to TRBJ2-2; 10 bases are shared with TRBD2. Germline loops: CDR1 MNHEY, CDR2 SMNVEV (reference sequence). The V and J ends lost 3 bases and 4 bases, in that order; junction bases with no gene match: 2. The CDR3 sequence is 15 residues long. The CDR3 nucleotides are TGTGCCAGCAGTTTCTTAGCGGGAGGCACCGGGGAGCTGTTTTTT. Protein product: CASSFLAGGTGELFF.